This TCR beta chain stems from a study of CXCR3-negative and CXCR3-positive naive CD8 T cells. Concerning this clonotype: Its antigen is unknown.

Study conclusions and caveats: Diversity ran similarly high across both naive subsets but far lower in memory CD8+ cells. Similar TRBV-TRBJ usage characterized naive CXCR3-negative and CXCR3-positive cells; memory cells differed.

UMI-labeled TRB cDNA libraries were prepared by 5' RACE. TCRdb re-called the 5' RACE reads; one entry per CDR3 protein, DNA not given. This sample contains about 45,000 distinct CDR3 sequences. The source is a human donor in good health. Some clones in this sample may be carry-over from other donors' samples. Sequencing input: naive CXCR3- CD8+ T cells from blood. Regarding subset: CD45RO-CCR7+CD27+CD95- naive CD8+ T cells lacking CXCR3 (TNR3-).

CDR3 region: CASSPTASSYNEQLF. V is TRBV14 and J is TRBJ2-1. Germline CDR1 and CDR2: SGHDN and FVKESK. The CDR3 sequence is 15 residues long.